A selection of T cell receptor beta chains follows, all from one sample in a study of CD8 T cells in Susac syndrome. TCRdb reprocessed the immunoSEQ multiplex PCR reads via MiXCR and lists one record per CDR3 protein. The sample carries 160,000 or so distinct CDR3 sequences, nearly 97% recorded once. Sequencing was performed on CD8+ T cells from PBMCs. The source of these receptors is a human donor with multiple sclerosis. Both conserved end residues are part of each CDR3. Fields, in order: D gene, V gene, J gene, clone size, CDR3 DNA, CDR3 protein. A D gene is named only where the DNA matches it firmly. Some rows have no size entry. The others give once, few or many, or a class for an expanded clone.

TRBD1	TRBV7-9	TRBJ1-4	-	TGTGCCAGCAGTTCGACAGGGGGCGCAGGGGAAAAACTGTTTTTT	CASSSTGGAGEKLFF
TRBD2	TRBV5-1	TRBJ2-1	-	TGCGCCAGCAGCGGGGGACTAGCGATCGATGAGCAGTTCTTC	CASSGGLAIDEQFF
-	TRBV12-3/TRBV12-4	TRBJ2-7	-	TGTGCCAGCAACGACCGGGACACGTCCTACGAGCAGTACTTC	CASNDRDTSYEQYF
-	TRBV18	TRBJ2-7	-	TGTGCCAGCTCACCACAAAGGGGACCCTACGAGCAGTACTTC	CASSPQRGPYEQYF
TRBD2	TRBV6-1	TRBJ2-1	-	TGTGCCAGCAGTGAAGTGGGACTAAGCGGTGAGCAGTTCTTC	CASSEVGLSGEQFF
-	TRBV6-5	TRBJ1-1	-	TGTGCCAGCAGGTACACAGCGAACACTGAAGCTTTCTTT	CASRYTANTEAFF
-	TRBV20-1	TRBJ2-1	few	TGCAGTGCCCAGGGGGGTGAGCAGTTCTTC	CSAQGGEQFF
TRBD2	TRBV11-2	TRBJ2-1	-	TGTGCCAGCAGCTCAAAGCGGGGGTATAATGAGCAGTTCTTC	CASSSKRGYNEQFF
TRBD2	TRBV9	TRBJ2-3	once	TGTGCCAGCAGCACAGCGGGGCCCACAGATACGCAGTATTTT	CASSTAGPTDTQYF
TRBD2	TRBV20-1	TRBJ2-7	-	TGCAGTGCTCGGCGGGGGGCCACCTACGAGCAGTACTTC	CSARRGATYEQYF
-	TRBV4-1	TRBJ1-2	-	TGCGCCAGCAGCCAAGAATTGACACTCCCAGAGGGCTACACCTTC	CASSQELTLPEGYTF
-	TRBV11-2	TRBJ2-1	-	TGTGCCAGCAGCTTGGGGACTCCCTACGCGGATGAGCAGTTCTTC	CASSLGTPYADEQFF
-	TRBV20-1	TRBJ2-7	-	TGCAGTGCTAGAGATATTGGCAGGGAAAGTCCCTACGAGCAGTACTTC	CSARDIGRESPYEQYF
-	TRBV20-1	TRBJ2-3	once	TGCAGTGCTAGACTCTTGGATACGCAGTATTTT	CSARLLDTQYF
-	TRBV15	TRBJ1-1	-	TGTGCCACCAGCCTTTGGGGGGACACTGAAGCTTTCTTT	CATSLWGDTEAFF
TRBD1	TRBV5-4	TRBJ2-1	few	TGTGCCAGCAGTCCGGGACAGTCCCTCTACAATGAGCAGTTCTTC	CASSPGQSLYNEQFF
-	TRBV7-2	TRBJ1-1	-	TGTGCCAGCAGCTTACCCAGGGCCACCATTCCGAACACTGAAGCTTTCTTT	CASSLPRATIPNTEAFF
TRBD1	TRBV2	TRBJ2-4	-	TGTGCCAGCAGTGAAGCATTTAGGACAGGGGGTCCCAAAAACATTCAGTACTTC	CASSEAFRTGGPKNIQYF
-	TRBV15	TRBJ2-4	-	TGTGCCACCAGCCCCGCCGGGGCCAAAAACATTCAGTACTTC	CATSPAGAKNIQYF
-	TRBV30	TRBJ1-1	-	TGTGCCTGGAGTCGAGACGGGAACACTGAAGCTTTCTTT	CAWSRDGNTEAFF
-	TRBV9	TRBJ2-7	-	TGTGCCAGCAGCGGCAGCTCCTACGAGCAGTACTTC	CASSGSSYEQYF
TRBD2	TRBV15	TRBJ2-3	-	TGTGCCACCAGCAGAGAGCCGACTAGCGGGGGCACAGATACGCAGTATTTT	CATSREPTSGGTDTQYF
TRBD1	TRBV15	TRBJ1-6	once	TGTGCCACCAGCAGAACAGGGGGTAATTCACCCCTCCACTTT	CATSRTGGNSPLHF
-	TRBV29-1	TRBJ1-2	-	TGCAGCGCCGCAGAAAACTATGGCTACACCTTC	CSAAENYGYTF
TRBD1	TRBV19	TRBJ1-2	once	TGTGCCAGTAGTATAGGCAGGGGGAACTATGGCTACACCTTC	CASSIGRGNYGYTF
TRBD2	TRBV29-1	TRBJ2-3	-	TGCAGCGTCGACGGACTAGCGGGGGGGCGGGGCACAGATACGCAGTATTTT	CSVDGLAGGRGTDTQYF
-	TRBV13	TRBJ1-1	-	TGTGCCAGCAGCTTTAAGATCACTGAAGCTTTCTTT	CASSFKITEAFF
-	TRBV29-1	TRBJ1-1	once	TGCAGCGCCCCGGGCCTCAGGGCTGAAGCTTTCTTT	CSAPGLRAEAFF
-	TRBV9	TRBJ2-3	-	TGTGCCAGCAGCCCACACCCGGGAGATACGCAGTATTTT	CASSPHPGDTQYF
-	TRBV30	TRBJ1-1	-	TGTGCCTGGACACGGGACCGACCAGAAGCTTTCTTT	CAWTRDRPEAFF
TRBD2	TRBV27	TRBJ2-1	-	TGTGCCAGCAGTTCCCCCCTCCGGGGGGACTACAATGAGCAGTTCTTC	CASSSPLRGDYNEQFF